The 20 T cell receptor beta chains listed next were all sequenced from one sample in a study of blood T cell repertoires in COVID-19. Method: immunoSEQ multiplex PCR; TCRdb's copy keeps in-frame clones and lacks some. The sample has more than 200,000 clones, approximately 88% seen once; the top ten hold more than 25%. The sample consisted of peripheral blood. These receptors were obtained from a man aged 35 to 55 with acute or convalescent COVID-19.

V and J are TRBV2 and TRBJ2-1; TRBD1 matches at 7 bases. V lost 7 bases, J lost 5 bases, and 8 bases stayed unmatched. Germline V CDR1 and CDR2: SNHLY, FYNNEI. The CDR3 spans 14 residues. CDR3 loop: CASTATGTNNEQFF. CDR3 sequence (DNA): TGTGCCAGCACGGCGACAGGGACAAACAATGAGCAGTTCTTC.

The chain links TRBV2 to TRBJ2-1; 7 bases fit TRBD1. Germline CDR1 is SNHLY and CDR2 is FYNNEI. The CDR3 contains 15 residues. J gave up 0 bases and V 4 bases, and 3 bases lay outside the gene matches. The CDR3 reads CASSGDRYSYNEQFF. CDR3 nucleotide sequence: TGTGCCAGCAGTGGGGACAGATACTCCTACAATGAGCAGTTCTTC.

As DNA, the CDR3 is TGTGCCAGCAGTTACTCGAAAGGATGGACAGGTTCCAATTCACCCCTCCACTTT. It translates to CASSYSKGWTGSNSPLHF. The rearrangement links TRBV6-2 or TRBV6-3 to TRBJ1-6; TRBD1 matches 7 bases. The CDR3 length is 18 residues. CDR1 MNHEY and CDR2 SVGEGT come from the germline V gene. J lost 7 bases, V lost 0 bases, and 12 bases had no gene match.

The chain has TRBV3-1 (or the pseudogene TRBV3-2) and TRBJ2-5; 8 bases are a match to TRBD2. This CDR3 region has 18 residues. CDR1 is LGHDT and CDR2 is YNNKEL in the germline V gene (reference sequence). V lost 1 base, J lost 4 bases, and 14 bases stayed unmatched. CDR3 region: CASSQVLGSGGAGETQYF. The CDR3 nucleotides are TGTGCCAGCAGCCAAGTCCTTGGGTCCGGGGGGGCAGGAGAGACCCAGTACTTC.

This clone has only a few counts. J is TRBJ1-2 and V is TRBV4-3, with 10 bases that match TRBD1. The CDR3 runs to 16 residues. V lost 1 base and J lost 7; bases outside the gene matches: 9. CDR1 LGHNA and CDR2 YSLEER come from the germline V gene. The CDR3: CASSQVGGQGMGGYTF. DNA for the CDR3: TGCGCCAGCAGCCAAGTCGGGGGACAGGGGATGGGTGGCTACACCTTC.

J is TRBJ2-3 and V is TRBV5-1, with 11 positions matching TRBD2. The J segment lost 1 base and the V segment lost 0 bases, leaving 10 bases of the junction unmatched. The CDR3 extends over 19 amino acids. Germline V lookup: CDR1 SGHRS, CDR2 YFSETQ. The CDR3 reads CASSLGRVSGRAGTDTQYF. The CDR3 DNA follows: TGCGCCAGCAGCTTGGGACGGGTTAGCGGGAGGGCCGGCACAGATACGCAGTATTTT.

V usage is TRBV18 and J usage is TRBJ2-3; TRBD2 might be the D (6 bases). V dropped 0 bases and J dropped 3 bases, with 16 bases sitting between them. In germline, CDR1 is KGHSH, CDR2 LQKENI. This CDR3 spans 17 amino acids. CDR3: CASSPPFSSRETDTQYF. DNA of the CDR3: TGTGCCAGCTCACCACCGTTCTCTTCACGGGAGACAGATACGCAGTATTTT.

The sample holds one count of this clone. This chain joins TRBV3-1 (or the pseudogene TRBV3-2) and TRBJ1-1; D ambiguous. This CDR3 is 14 amino acids long. CDR1 and CDR2 from the germline V gene are LGHDT and YNNKEL (reference sequence). The V end lost 1 base, the J end lost 6 bases, and 12 bases lay between the germline ends. The CDR3 spells CASSQAGPGSEAFF. In DNA form, the CDR3 reads TGTGCCAGCAGCCAAGCGGGCCCGGGATCTGAAGCTTTCTTT.

This clone was recorded once. The J gene is TRBJ1-5, the V gene TRBV2; D not resolved. In germline, CDR1 is SNHLY, CDR2 FYNNEI. V was shortened by 6 bases and J by 0 bases, with 15 bases between the two germline ends. CDR3 length: 16 residues. In nucleotides, the CDR3 is TGTGCCAGCAGCGTTTCCCGCGATTATAGCAATCAGCCCCAGCATTTT. Translating it yields CASSVSRDYSNQPQHF. The entire variable domain, with the rest obtained from reference TRBV2 and TRBJ1-5, is as follows: EPEVTQTPSHQVTQMGQEVILRCVPISNHLYFYWYRQILGQKVEFLVSFYNNEISEKSEIFDDQFSVERPDGSNFTLKIRSTKLEDSAMYFCASSVSRDYSNQPQHFGDGTRLSIL.

In this sample, this clone turned up a few times. This chain links TRBV11-1 with TRBJ2-3; D remains ambiguous. V was clipped by 5 bases and J by 1 base, with 10 bases between them. This CDR3 spans 14 amino acids. Germline assignment: CDR1 SGHAT and CDR2 FQDESV (reference sequence). CDR3: CASSHLEGTDTQYF. The CDR3 bases are TGTGCCAGCAGCCACCTCGAGGGCACAGATACGCAGTATTTT.

The chain recombines TRBV19 with TRBJ2-5, with TRBD1 identical over 10 bases. CDR1 is LNHDA and CDR2 is SQIVND in the germline V gene (reference sequence). Germline trimming cut 6 bases from V and 5 bases from J; bases unmatched to any gene: 3. CDR3 length equals 13 residues. In DNA form, the CDR3 reads TGTGCCAGTAGGGACAGGGGGAAGGAGACCCAGTACTTC. Protein: CASRDRGKETQYF.

V is TRBV4-3 and J is TRBJ2-1, with TRBD2 matching over 9 bases. CDR1 LGHNA and CDR2 YSLEER come from the germline V gene. V shed 4 bases, J shed 1 base, and the junction held 8 bases outside the gene matches. This CDR3 has 17 amino acids. CDR3 loop: CASSPREGPGSYNEQFF. In DNA, the CDR3 is TGCGCCAGCAGCCCGCGGGAGGGCCCAGGGTCCTACAATGAGCAGTTCTTC.

The V gene is TRBV5-1, the J gene TRBJ2-7; TRBD1 might be the D (6 bases). Germline assignment: CDR1 SGHRS and CDR2 YFSETQ. The CDR3 sequence is 13 residues long. V lost 1 base and J 5 bases, leaving 10 bases between the germline ends. CDR3 nucleotide sequence: TGCGCCAGCAGCTTGACAGGGACCCACGAGCAGTACTTC. The encoded protein is CASSLTGTHEQYF.

V gene TRBV7-2 combines with J gene TRBJ2-5; 8 bases map to TRBD2. This CDR3 spans 16 amino acids. Germline values: CDR1 SGHTA, CDR2 FQGNSA. After removal of 1 base from V and 1 base from J, the junction contained 5 bases not matched to a gene. The CDR3 protein is CASSLGVSGGQETQYF. The DNA of the CDR3 is TGTGCCAGCAGCTTAGGGGTCAGCGGGGGCCAAGAGACCCAGTACTTC.

The J gene is TRBJ2-2, the V gene TRBV5-6; 11 nucleotides agree with TRBD2. Germline CDR1 reads SGHDT; CDR2 reads YYEEEE. With V trimmed by 1 base and J by 6 bases, 2 bases remained unmatched. CDR3 length: 15 residues. The CDR3 DNA sequence: TGTGCCAGCAGCTTGAAGGGACTAGCGGCCGGGGAGCTGTTTTTT. It is translated as CASSLKGLAAGELFF.

V gene TRBV28 combines with J gene TRBJ2-2, with unresolved D. Trimming removed 3 bases from V and 0 bases from J, with 8 bases in between. The germline V gene encodes CDR1 MDHEN and CDR2 SYDVKM. This CDR3 has 15 residues. The CDR3 nucleotides are TGTGCCAGCAGTTTCGAACGGGCGAACACCGGGGAGCTGTTTTTT. Its protein is CASSFERANTGELFF.

This sequence joins TRBV7-3 and TRBJ1-3; D might be TRBD1 (5 bases). The V end lost 2 bases, the J end lost 0 bases, and 11 bases lay between the germline ends. The CDR3 has 16 amino acids. The germline CDR1 and CDR2 sequences are SGHTA and FQGTGA. CDR3 in DNA: TGTGCCAGCAGCTTAGATGGGGCAAGCTCTGGAAACACCATATATTTT. Residues: CASSLDGASSGNTIYF.

The sample holds a few counts of this clone. The chain couples TRBV7-2 to TRBJ2-1, with 9 bases identical to TRBD1. Germline-derived CDR1 and CDR2 are SGHTA and FQGNSA. The ends lost 4 bases at V and 7 bases at J; junction bases unmatched: 5. The CDR3 totals 14 residues. CDR3 in amino acids: CASSWGQGTNEQFF. The CDR3 coding sequence is TGTGCCAGCAGCTGGGGACAGGGAACGAATGAGCAGTTCTTC.

CDR3 region: CASSTGLAGGSYEQYF. DNA for the CDR3: TGTGCCAGCAGCACTGGACTAGCGGGAGGGTCCTACGAGCAGTACTTC. This sequence joins TRBV7-2 and TRBJ2-7, with TRBD2 matching 15 bases. There are 16 residues in the CDR3. J lost 1 base, V lost 5 bases, and 3 bases had no gene match. The germline CDR1 and CDR2 sequences are SGHTA and FQGNSA.

V gene TRBV6-6 combines with J gene TRBJ2-5; 9 nucleotides line up with TRBD1. This CDR3 spans 15 amino acids. V was pared by 0 bases and J by 4 bases, with 3 bases of the junction left unmatched. The germline CDR1 and CDR2 sequences are MNHNY and SVGAGI (reference sequence). DNA of the CDR3: TGTGCCAGCAGTTACTCCGGGACAGGGTCAGAGACCCAGTACTTC. The encoded protein is CASSYSGTGSETQYF.